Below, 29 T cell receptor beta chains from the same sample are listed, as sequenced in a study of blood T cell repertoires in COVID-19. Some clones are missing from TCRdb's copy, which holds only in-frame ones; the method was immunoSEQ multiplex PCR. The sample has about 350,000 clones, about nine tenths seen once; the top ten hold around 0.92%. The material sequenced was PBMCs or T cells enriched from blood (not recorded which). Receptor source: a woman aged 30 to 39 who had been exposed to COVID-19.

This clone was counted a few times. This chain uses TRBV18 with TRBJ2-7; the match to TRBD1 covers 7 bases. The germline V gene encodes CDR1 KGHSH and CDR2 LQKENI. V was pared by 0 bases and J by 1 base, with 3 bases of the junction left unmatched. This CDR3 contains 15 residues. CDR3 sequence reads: CASSPPGQSSYEQYF. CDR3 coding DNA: TGTGCCAGCTCACCACCGGGACAGTCGTCCTACGAGCAGTACTTC.

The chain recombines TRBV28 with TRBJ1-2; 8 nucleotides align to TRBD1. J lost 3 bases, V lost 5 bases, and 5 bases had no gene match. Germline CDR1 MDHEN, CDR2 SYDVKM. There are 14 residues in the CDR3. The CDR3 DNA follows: TGTGCCAGCAGTAAACAGGGGGTGCACTATGGCTACACCTTC. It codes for CASSKQGVHYGYTF.

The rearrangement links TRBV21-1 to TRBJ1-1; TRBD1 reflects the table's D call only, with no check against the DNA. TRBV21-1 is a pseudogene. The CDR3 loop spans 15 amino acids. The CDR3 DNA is TGTGCCAGCAGCAAAGCTCCCACCCAGGGGGCTGAAGCTTTCTTT. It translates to CASSKAPTQGAEAFF.

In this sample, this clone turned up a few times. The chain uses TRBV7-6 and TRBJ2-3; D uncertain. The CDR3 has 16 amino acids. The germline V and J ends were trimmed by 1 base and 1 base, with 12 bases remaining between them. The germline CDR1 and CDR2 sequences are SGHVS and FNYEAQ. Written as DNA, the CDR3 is TGTGCCAGCAGCTTAGGGCACATGATTGGCACAGATACGCAGTATTTT. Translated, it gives CASSLGHMIGTDTQYF.

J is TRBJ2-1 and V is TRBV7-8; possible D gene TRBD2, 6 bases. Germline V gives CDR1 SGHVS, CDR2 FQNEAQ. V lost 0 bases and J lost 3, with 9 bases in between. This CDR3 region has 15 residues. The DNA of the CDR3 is TGTGCCAGCAGCTTAGCGGGAGGAATCTACAATGAGCAGTTCTTC. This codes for CASSLAGGIYNEQFF.

This chain's CDR3 is CASSFRAGVGITEAFF. The CDR3 DNA reads as TGTGCCAGCAGCTTTCGGGCAGGGGTTGGGATAACTGAAGCTTTCTTT. The chain uses TRBV11-2 and TRBJ1-1; a weak D match, TRBD1 (6 bases). CDR3 length: 16 amino acids. The germline V gene has CDR1 SGHAT and CDR2 FQNNGV. V was clipped by 3 bases and J by 5 bases, with 19 bases between them.

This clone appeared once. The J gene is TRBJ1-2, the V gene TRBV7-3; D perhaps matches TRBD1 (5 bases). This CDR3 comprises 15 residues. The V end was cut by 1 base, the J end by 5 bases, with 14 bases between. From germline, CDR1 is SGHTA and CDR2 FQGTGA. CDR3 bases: TGTGCCAGCAGCTTAATAGCGGCCTCAGGGTATGGCTACACCTTC. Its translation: CASSLIAASGYGYTF.

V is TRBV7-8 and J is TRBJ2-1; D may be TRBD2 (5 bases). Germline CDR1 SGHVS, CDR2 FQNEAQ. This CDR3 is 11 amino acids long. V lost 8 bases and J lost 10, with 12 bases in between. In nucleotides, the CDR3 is TGTGCCAGCGTGTCACTAGGGGAGCAGTTCTTC. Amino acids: CASVSLGEQFF.

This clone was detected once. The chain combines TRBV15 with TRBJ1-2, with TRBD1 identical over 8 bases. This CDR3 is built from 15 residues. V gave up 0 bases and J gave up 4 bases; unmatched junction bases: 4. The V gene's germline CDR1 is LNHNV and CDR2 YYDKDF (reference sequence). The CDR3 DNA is TGTGCCACCAGCAGAGACAGGGGGCGGGTCTATGGCTACACCTTC. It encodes CATSRDRGRVYGYTF. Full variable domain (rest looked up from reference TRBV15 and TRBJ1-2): DAMVIQNPRYQVTQFGKPVTLSCSQTLNHNVMYWYQQKSSQAPKLLFHYYDKDFNNEADTPDNFQSRRPNTSFCFLDIRSPGLGDTAMYLCATSRDRGRVYGYTFGSGTRLTVV.

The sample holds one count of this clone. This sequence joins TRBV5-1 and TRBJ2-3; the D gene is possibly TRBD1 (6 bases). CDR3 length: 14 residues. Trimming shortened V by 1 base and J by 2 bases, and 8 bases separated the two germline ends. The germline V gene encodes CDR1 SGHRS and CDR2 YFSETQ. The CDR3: CASSLHRDTDTQYF. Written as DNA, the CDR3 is TGCGCCAGCAGCTTGCACAGGGACACAGATACGCAGTATTTT.

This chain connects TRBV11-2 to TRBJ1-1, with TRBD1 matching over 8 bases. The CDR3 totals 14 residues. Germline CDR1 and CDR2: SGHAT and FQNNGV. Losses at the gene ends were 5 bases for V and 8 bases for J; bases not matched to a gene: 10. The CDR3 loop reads CASSHNQGAQEAFF. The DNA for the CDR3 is TGTGCCAGCAGCCACAATCAGGGGGCCCAGGAAGCTTTCTTT. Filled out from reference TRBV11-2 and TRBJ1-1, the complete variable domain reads EAGVAQSPRYKIIEKRQSVAFWCNPISGHATLYWYQQILGQGPKLLIQFQNNGVVDDSQLPKDRFSAERLKGVDSTLKIQPAKLEDSAVYLCASSHNQGAQEAFFGQGTRLTVV.

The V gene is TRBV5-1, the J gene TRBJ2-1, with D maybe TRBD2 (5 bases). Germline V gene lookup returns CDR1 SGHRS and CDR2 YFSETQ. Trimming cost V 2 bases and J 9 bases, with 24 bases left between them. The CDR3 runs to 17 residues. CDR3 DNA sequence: TGCGCCAGCAGCTTAGGGTGGGGAGCGGAGTCATTTTCTGAGCAGTTCTTC. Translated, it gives CASSLGWGAESFSEQFF.

This CDR3 reads CASGSGTGDYEQYF. As DNA, the CDR3 is TGTGCCAGCGGCTCCGGGACAGGGGACTACGAGCAGTACTTC. J is TRBJ2-7 and V is TRBV28; 10 bases align to TRBD1. The J segment lost 3 bases and the V segment lost 8 bases, leaving 7 bases of the junction unmatched. The V gene's germline CDR1 is MDHEN and CDR2 SYDVKM. The CDR3 runs 14 residues. Full variable domain (outside the CDR3, taken from reference TRBV28 and TRBJ2-7): DVKVTQSSRYLVKRTGEKVFLECVQDMDHENMFWYRQDPGLGLRLIYFSYDVKMKEKGDIPEGYSVSREKKERFSLILESASTNQTSMYLCASGSGTGDYEQYFGPGTRLTVT.

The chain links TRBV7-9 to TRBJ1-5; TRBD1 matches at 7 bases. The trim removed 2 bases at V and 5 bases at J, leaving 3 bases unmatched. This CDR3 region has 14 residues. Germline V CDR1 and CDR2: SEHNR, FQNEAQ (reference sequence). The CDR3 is CASSLTGQYQPQHF. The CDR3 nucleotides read TGTGCCAGCAGCTTAACGGGACAGTATCAGCCCCAGCATTTT.

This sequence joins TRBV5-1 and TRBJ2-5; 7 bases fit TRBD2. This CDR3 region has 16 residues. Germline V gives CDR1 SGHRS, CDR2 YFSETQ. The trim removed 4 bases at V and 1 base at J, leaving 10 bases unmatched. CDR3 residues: CASSRADVAGQETQYF. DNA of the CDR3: TGCGCCAGCAGCCGAGCGGACGTAGCGGGCCAAGAGACCCAGTACTTC.

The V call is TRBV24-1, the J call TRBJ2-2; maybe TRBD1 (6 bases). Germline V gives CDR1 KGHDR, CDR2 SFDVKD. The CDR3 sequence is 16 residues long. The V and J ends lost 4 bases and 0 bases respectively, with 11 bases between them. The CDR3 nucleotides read TGTGCCACCAGTGACAGGGGACCGGCGAACACCGGGGAGCTGTTTTTT. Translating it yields CATSDRGPANTGELFF.

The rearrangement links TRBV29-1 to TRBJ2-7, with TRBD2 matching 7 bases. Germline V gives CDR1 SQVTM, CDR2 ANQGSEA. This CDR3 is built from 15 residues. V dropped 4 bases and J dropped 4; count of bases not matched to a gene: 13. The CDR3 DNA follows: TGCAGCGTTGCCTCGGCGGGAGAGCTCCGGTACGAGCAGTACTTC. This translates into CSVASAGELRYEQYF.

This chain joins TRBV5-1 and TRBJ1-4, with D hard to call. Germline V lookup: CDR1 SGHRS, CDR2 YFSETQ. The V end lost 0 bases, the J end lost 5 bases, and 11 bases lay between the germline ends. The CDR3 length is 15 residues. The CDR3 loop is CASSLDLNPNEKLFF. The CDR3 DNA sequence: TGCGCCAGCAGCTTGGACTTGAACCCCAATGAAAAACTGTTTTTT.

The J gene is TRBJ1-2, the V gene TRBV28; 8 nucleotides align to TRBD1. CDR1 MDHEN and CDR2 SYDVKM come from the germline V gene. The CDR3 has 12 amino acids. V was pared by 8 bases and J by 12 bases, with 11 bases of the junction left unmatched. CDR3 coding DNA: TGTGCCAGCCGGGGACAGGCCGAACCCCACACCTTC. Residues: CASRGQAEPHTF.

The CDR3 DNA sequence: TGCGCCAGCAGTGAGTTTGACAATTCCTACGAGCAGTACTTC. Amino acid sequence: CASSEFDNSYEQYF. This chain links TRBV10-1 with TRBJ2-7; D gene ambiguous. The V end lost 1 base, the J end lost 1 base, and 8 bases lay between the germline ends. The CDR3 covers 14 residues. Germline CDR1 is WNHNN and CDR2 is SYGVQD (reference sequence).

The CDR3 region has the DNA TGTGCCAGCAGCTTGCCCGGGACATCTAACTATGGCTACACCTTC. This translates into CASSLPGTSNYGYTF. The chain combines TRBV5-4 with TRBJ1-2; possibly TRBD1 for D (6 bases). The germline CDR1 and CDR2 sequences are SGHNT and YYREEE (reference sequence). The CDR3 is 15 residues long. V was pared by 1 base and J by 0 bases, with 10 bases between.

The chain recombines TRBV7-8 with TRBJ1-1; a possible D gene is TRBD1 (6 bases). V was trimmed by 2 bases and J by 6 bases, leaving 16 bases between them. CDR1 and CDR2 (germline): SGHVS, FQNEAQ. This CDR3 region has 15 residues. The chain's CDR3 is CASSLFGQGISEAFF. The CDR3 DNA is TGTGCCAGCAGCTTATTTGGCCAGGGGATTTCTGAAGCTTTCTTT.

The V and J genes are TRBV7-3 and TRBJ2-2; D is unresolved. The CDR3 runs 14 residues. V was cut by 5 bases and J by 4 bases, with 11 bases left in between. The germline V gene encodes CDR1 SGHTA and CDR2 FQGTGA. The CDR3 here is CASSQTSGTGELFF. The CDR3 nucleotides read TGTGCCAGCAGCCAGACTTCGGGCACCGGGGAGCTGTTTTTT.

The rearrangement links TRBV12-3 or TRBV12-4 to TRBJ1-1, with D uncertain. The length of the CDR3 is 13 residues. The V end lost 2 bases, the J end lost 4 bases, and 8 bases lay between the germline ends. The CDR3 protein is CASSLMGATEAFF. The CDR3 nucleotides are TGTGCCAGCAGTTTAATGGGAGCCACTGAAGCTTTCTTT.

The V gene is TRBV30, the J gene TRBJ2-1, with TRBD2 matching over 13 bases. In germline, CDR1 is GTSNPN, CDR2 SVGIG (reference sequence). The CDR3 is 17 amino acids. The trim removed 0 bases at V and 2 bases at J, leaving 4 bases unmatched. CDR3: CAWSVGGLAGAYNEQFF. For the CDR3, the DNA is TGTGCCTGGAGTGTCGGCGGACTAGCGGGAGCCTACAATGAGCAGTTCTTC. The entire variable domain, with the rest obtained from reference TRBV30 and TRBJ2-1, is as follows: SQTIHQWPATLVQPVGSPLSLECTVEGTSNPNLYWYRQAAGRGLQLLFYSVGIGQISSEVPQNLSASRPQDRQFILSSKKLLLSDSGFYLCAWSVGGLAGAYNEQFFGPGTRLTVL.

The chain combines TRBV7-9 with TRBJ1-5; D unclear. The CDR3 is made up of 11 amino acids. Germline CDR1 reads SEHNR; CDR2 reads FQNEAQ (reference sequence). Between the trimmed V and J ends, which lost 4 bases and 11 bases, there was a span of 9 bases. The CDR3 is CASSSSGSQHF. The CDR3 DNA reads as TGTGCCAGCAGCTCCTCGGGATCCCAGCATTTT.

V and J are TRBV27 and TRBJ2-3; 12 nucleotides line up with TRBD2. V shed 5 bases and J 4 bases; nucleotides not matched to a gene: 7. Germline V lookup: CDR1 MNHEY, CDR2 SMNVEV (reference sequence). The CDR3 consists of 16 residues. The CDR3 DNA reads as TGTGCCAGCAGTGGAAGACTAGCGGGAGTACCAGATACGCAGTATTTT. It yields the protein CASSGRLAGVPDTQYF.

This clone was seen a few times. CDR3 DNA sequence: TGTGCCAGCAGGGGAGGAGTAGCGGGCACCGGGGAGCTGTTTTTT. This translates into CASRGGVAGTGELFF. V usage is TRBV9 and J usage is TRBJ2-2; 7 bases align to TRBD2. This CDR3 comprises 15 residues. V trimming: 5 bases; J trimming: 4 bases; junction bases outside the gene matches: 8. CDR1 and CDR2 (germline): SGDLS, YYNGEE. The complete variable domain, with remaining parts taken from reference TRBV9 and TRBJ2-2, reads DSGVTQTPKHLITATGQRVTLRCSPRSGDLSVYWYQQSLDQGLQFLIQYYNGEERAKGNILERFSAQQFPDLHSELNLSSLELGDSALYFCASRGGVAGTGELFFGEGSRLTVL.

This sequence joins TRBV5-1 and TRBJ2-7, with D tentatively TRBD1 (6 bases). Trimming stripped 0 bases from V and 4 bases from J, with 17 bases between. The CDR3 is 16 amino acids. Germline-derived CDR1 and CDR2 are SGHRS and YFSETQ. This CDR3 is CASSLGIPGDRYEQYF. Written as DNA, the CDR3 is TGCGCCAGCAGCTTGGGTATCCCAGGGGATCGGTACGAGCAGTACTTC. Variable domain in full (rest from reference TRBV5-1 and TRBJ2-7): KAGVTQTPRYLIKTRGQQVTLSCSPISGHRSVSWYQQTPGQGLQFLFEYFSETQRNKGNFPGRFSGRQFSNSRSEMNVSTLELGDSALYLCASSLGIPGDRYEQYFGPGTRLTVT.